Listed below are T cell receptor beta chains from one sample, sequenced in a study of tumor-infiltrating lymphocytes in primary liver carcinoma. TCRdb re-analysed the multiplex PCR reads in MiXCR, keeping a single row per CDR3 protein. The data contain around 71,000 distinct CDR3 sequences, about 64% of them singletons. Sequences were obtained from liver tumor tissue from sampling region 4. All receptors derive from a woman aged 60-70 years with primary liver carcinoma and hepatitis B virus infection. CDR3s include the opening cysteine and the closing phenylalanine or tryptophan. Fields, in order: clone size, V gene, CDR3 protein. Size tells how often a clone was seen (once, few, many) or the class of an expanded clone, and some rows leave it out.

>once|TRBV2
CAVTQGGTQYF
>NA|TRBV20-1
CSARRTGTVPNYGYTF
>few|TRBV6-5
CASRVPTGTGELFF
>NA|TRBV11-3
CASSSAAAALGEQSF
>NA|TRBV6-1
CASRDRGTRDRYQPQHF
>NA|TRBV12-3/TRBV12-4
CANSFSGTGKSYEQCF
>NA|TRBV5-1
CANSLPGQGANEQFF
>NA|TRBV12-3/TRBV12-4
CANRRTENTEAFF
>NA|TRBV6-1
CASTVEGGVYGQYF
>medium-sized|TRBV11-2
CASSLRLAEYQETQYF
>many|TRBV6-6
CASSYGGSGGSYGYTF
>once|TRBV11-3
CASNSASAARGEQFF
>many|TRBV13
CGPTPGPARVSKQYF
>NA|TRBV29-1
CSAQGGPRDTQSF
>many|TRBV7-9
CASSLEGGPGAYEQYF
>NA|TRBV11-2
CASSLGGLAYTADTQFF
>NA|TRBV6-5
CASNKITDSTGELFF
>NA|TRBV28
CVSLQSGNQPQHF
>NA|TRBV6-1
CAGSTRGQGKTEAFF
>few|TRBV14
CASSLPWTLTHGYTF
>NA|TRBV5-1
CASGKGQGTVNGANVLTF
>NA|TRBV12-3/TRBV12-4
CASSGDSSLWGYTF
>NA|TRBV11-2
CTSRIQGWETQCF
>NA|TRBV6-5
CASFGDRPYSEQFF
>NA|TRBV28
CASARRGTYEQYF
>many|TRBV29-1
CSVEGGTGANEQFF
>NA|TRBV5-1
CASSPGQNKAFF
>NA|TRBV6-1
CASSNLRATGGVQDTQYF
>NA|TRBV6-6
CASSYPPELEEINQPQHF
>NA|TRBV6-1
CASSELAGARHEQYF
>NA|TRBV11-3
CASGLAGGTRELFF